A single TCR beta chain is shown here with its context. The antigen remains undetermined. Germline CDR1 SGHRS, CDR2 YFSETQ. The CDR3 sequence is 14 residues long. V was clipped by 0 bases and J by 6 bases, with 10 bases between them. This entry comes from a study of cytomegalovirus exposure and HLA in healthy donors. Study-wide background: The Caucasian-associated ancestry cluster held roughly 81% of 300 to 500 genotyped donors. Whole-study findings and limits: The study carried out a later analysis of TCR beta sequences. It associated approximately 16,000 of them with specific HLA alleles at a false discovery rate of 0.05.

Each donor's status was that of a healthy bone marrow donor. 13 Jbeta primers and 60 Vbeta primers were used for the PCR. Sequencing used immunoSEQ multiplex PCR; TCRdb keeps in-frame clones, though not all of them. The sample shows some 200,000 clones, around three quarters of them seen only once. The genes are TRBV5-1 and TRBJ2-4; TRBD2 is a possible D gene (5 bases). The TCR was taken from a woman in her twenties or thirties in good health and CMV-seropositive. The sequencing input was PBMCs. The CDR3 bases are TGCGCCAGCAGCTTGGGGGGAGAGATAAACATTCAGTACTTC. Amino acids: CASSLGGEINIQYF.